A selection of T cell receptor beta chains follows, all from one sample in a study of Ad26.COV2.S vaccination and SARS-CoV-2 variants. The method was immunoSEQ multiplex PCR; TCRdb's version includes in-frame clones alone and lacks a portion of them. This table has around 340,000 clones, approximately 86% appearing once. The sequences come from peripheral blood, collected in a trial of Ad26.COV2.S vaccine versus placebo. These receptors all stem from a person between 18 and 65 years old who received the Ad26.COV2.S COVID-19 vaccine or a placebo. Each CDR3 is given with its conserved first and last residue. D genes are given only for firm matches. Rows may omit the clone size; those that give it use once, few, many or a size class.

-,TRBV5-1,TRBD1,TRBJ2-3,TGCGCCAGCAGCCAGGACAGGGAAGGGGATACGCAGTATTTT,CASSQDREGDTQYF
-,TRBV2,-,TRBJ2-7,TGTGCCAGCAGCCCCTTAGGGAGACTAGCCTACGAGCAGTACTTC,CASSPLGRLAYEQYF
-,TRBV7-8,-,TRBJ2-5,TGTGCCAGCAGCTTAGCGTACAGCCCGTCCCAGTACTTC,CASSLAYSPSQYF
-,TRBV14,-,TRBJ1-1,TGTGCCAGCAGCCAGGGTCACGGACAGACTGAAGCTTTCTTT,CASSQGHGQTEAFF
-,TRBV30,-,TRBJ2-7,TGTGCCTGGAACCAAGGTGGGCTTGGCTCCTACGAGCAGTACTTC,CAWNQGGLGSYEQYF
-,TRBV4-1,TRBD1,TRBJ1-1,TGCGCCAGCAGTTCGCTGACAGGGGGGAACACTGAAGCTTTCTTT,CASSSLTGGNTEAFF
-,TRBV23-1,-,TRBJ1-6,TGCGCCAGCAGTCCGCAGGGATATTATTCACCCCTCCACTTT,CASSPQGYYSPLHF
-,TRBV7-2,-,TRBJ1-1,TGTGCCAGCAGCCCGAGCTGGGCGGAAACTGAAGCTTTCTTT,CASSPSWAETEAFF
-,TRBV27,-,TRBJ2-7,TGTGCCAGCGGACGACTAGAGAACCCCTACGAGCAGTACTTC,CASGRLENPYEQYF
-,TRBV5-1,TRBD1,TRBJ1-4,TGCGCCAGCAGCTTGGGACAGGGCCGGGAAAAACTGTTTTTT,CASSLGQGREKLFF
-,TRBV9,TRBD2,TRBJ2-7,TGTGCCAGCAGCCTTGCCGGCGGGAGCGAGCAGTACTTC,CASSLAGGSEQYF
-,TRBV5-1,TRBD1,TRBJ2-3,TGCGCCAGCAGCTGGGGACAGGGGTCGAGCACAGATACGCAGTATTTT,CASSWGQGSSTDTQYF
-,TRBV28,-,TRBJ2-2,TGTGCGACCAACTATGTGGTGGGGGCAAACACCGGGGAGCTGTTTTTT,CATNYVVGANTGELFF
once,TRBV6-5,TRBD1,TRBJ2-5,TGTGCCAGCCGGACAGGGTTGGAGACCCAGTACTTC,CASRTGLETQYF
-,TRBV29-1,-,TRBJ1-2,TGCAGCGTTGAAGACAGGGTCGTCTCATATGGCTACACCTTC,CSVEDRVVSYGYTF
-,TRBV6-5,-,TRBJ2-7,TGTGCCACCAGAGCAACCCCCTACGAGCAGTACTTC,CATRATPYEQYF
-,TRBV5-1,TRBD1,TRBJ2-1,TGCGCCAGCAGCTTGGGACAGGGGGGAGATGAGCAGTTCTTC,CASSLGQGGDEQFF
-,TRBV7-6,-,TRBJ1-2,TGTGCCAGCAGCCCGGGGACGGTTGGATTTGGCTACACCTTC,CASSPGTVGFGYTF
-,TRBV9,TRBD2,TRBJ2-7,TGTGCCAGCAGCCCTTCGGGACTAGCTGTCGAGCAGTACTTC,CASSPSGLAVEQYF
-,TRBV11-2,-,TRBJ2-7,TGTGCCAGCAGCTTACGGTATAGAAGCGAGACCTCCTACGAGCAGTACTTC,CASSLRYRSETSYEQYF
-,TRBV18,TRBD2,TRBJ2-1,TGTGCCAGCTCACCAGGGCTAGCGGGGAACAATGAGCAGTTCTTC,CASSPGLAGNNEQFF
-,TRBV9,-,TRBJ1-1,TGTGCCAGCAGCGCCCAGGGGTTGAACACTGAAGCTTTCTTT,CASSAQGLNTEAFF
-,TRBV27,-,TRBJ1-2,TGTGCCAGCAGTTTAGTTGCGGGAAACTATGGCTACACCTTC,CASSLVAGNYGYTF
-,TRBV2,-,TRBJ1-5,TGTGCCAGCACACAGGGAATTCAGCCCCAGCATTTT,CASTQGIQPQHF
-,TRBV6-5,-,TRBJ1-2,TGTGCCAGCAGCCCAAAACTCTATGATCGCTACACCTTC,CASSPKLYDRYTF
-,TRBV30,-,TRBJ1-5,TGTGCCTGGAGAGGGGGGTTTTCCCCAGAATATAGCAATCAGCCCCAGCATTTT,CAWRGGFSPEYSNQPQHF
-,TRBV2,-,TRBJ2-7,TGTGCCAGCAGTGAAGCGCGACGGGCGCTGAACTACGAGCAGTACTTC,CASSEARRALNYEQYF
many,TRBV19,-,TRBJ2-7,TGTGCCAGTAGTACTCGGACCTGGAGCTCCTACGAGCAGTACTTC,CASSTRTWSSYEQYF
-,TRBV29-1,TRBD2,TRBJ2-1,TGCAGCGTTGAACAGCCTAGCGGGAGGGCCTACAATGAGCAGTTCTTC,CSVEQPSGRAYNEQFF
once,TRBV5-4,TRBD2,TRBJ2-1,TGTGCCAGCAGCACCGGGACTAGCGGGGAGAACTACAATGAGCAGTTCTTC,CASSTGTSGENYNEQFF
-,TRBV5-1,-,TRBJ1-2,TGCGCCAGCAGCTCAGGTCTCGGAGGGAGCAGCTATGGCTACACCTTC,CASSSGLGGSSYGYTF
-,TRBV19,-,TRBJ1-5,TGTGCCAGTAGTGGCCTCCCCGATCAGCCCCAGCATTTT,CASSGLPDQPQHF
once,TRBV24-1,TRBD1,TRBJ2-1,TGTGCCACCAGTGACTACTCGGACAGGGGGTATGAGCAGTTCTTC,CATSDYSDRGYEQFF
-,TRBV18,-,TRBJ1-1,TGTGCCAGCTCAACAGTTGTCGGGACTGAAGCTTTCTTT,CASSTVVGTEAFF
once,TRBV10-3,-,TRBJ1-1,TGTGCCATCAGTGAGCGTCGGGAGAACACTGAAGCTTTCTTT,CAISERRENTEAFF
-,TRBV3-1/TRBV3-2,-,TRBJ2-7,TGTGCCAGCAGCCAGGGGAGGGAGCAGTACTTC,CASSQGREQYF
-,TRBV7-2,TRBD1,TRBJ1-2,TGTGCCAGCAGCACAACACAGGGGGCGGATGGTGGCTACACCTTC,CASSTTQGADGGYTF
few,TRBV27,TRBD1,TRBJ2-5,TGTGCCAGCAGTTCAGGGACAGGAGGGCGGGAGACCCAGTACTTC,CASSSGTGGRETQYF
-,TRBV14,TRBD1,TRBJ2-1,TGTGCCAGCAGCCAAGGGACAGGGCGGTCCTACAATGAGCAGTTCTTC,CASSQGTGRSYNEQFF
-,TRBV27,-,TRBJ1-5,TGTGCCAGCAGTCCACGGGACGCCAGACAGCCCCAGCATTTT,CASSPRDARQPQHF
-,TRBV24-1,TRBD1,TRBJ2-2,TGTGCCACCAGTGATTTGAGGACAGGGGACACCGGGGAGCTGTTTTTT,CATSDLRTGDTGELFF
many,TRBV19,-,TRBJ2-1,TGTGCCAGTAGTATGCTCGGGGGGCTCGAGAGTGAGCAGTTCTTC,CASSMLGGLESEQFF
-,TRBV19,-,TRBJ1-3,TGTGCCAGTAGTATGGTGGCCACGGAGCAACGGAGCTCTGGAAACACCATATATTTT,CASSMVATEQRSSGNTIYF
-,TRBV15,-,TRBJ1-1,TGTGCCACCCGTCGGGGACCCCCGACCGGTGAAGCTTTCTTT,CATRRGPPTGEAFF
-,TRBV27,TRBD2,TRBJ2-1,TGTGCCAGCTGGGGACCGGGACTACACTACAATGAGCAGTTCTTC,CASWGPGLHYNEQFF
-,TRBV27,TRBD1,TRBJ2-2,TGTGCCAGCAGTTCCCGGACAGGGGGCGGTCCCGGGGAGCTGTTTTTT,CASSSRTGGGPGELFF
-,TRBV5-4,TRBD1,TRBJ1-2,TGTGCCAGCAGCAGACAGGGCTTTGGCTACACCTTC,CASSRQGFGYTF
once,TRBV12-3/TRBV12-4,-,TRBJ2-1,TGTGCCAGCAGTTTCCGCAATGAGCAGTTCTTC,CASSFRNEQFF
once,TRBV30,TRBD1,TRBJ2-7,TGTGCCTGGAGGAGAGGGGGCGTCTACGAGCAGTACTTC,CAWRRGGVYEQYF
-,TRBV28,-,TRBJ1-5,TGTGCCAGCAGTCTGAGCCCGGGAAATAGCAATCAGCCCCAGCATTTT,CASSLSPGNSNQPQHF
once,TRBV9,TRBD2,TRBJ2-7,TGTGCCAGCAGCGTAGGCGGGAGGGCCTCATCCTACGAGCAGTACTTC,CASSVGGRASSYEQYF
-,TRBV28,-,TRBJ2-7,TGTGCCAGCAGTTACACCCTGAGGCCTTACGAGCAGTACTTC,CASSYTLRPYEQYF
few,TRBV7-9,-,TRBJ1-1,TGTGCCAGCAGCTTACAGGGCGACACTGAAGCTTTCTTT,CASSLQGDTEAFF
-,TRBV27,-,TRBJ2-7,TGTGCCAGCAGTTTATTCGCCGTTAACTCCTACGAGCAGTACTTC,CASSLFAVNSYEQYF
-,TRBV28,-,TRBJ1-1,TGTGCCAGCAGCCCGGGACTCTCGTTCGGGATGACTGAAGCTTTCTTT,CASSPGLSFGMTEAFF
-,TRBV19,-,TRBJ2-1,TGTGCCAGTAGTCCCGGACCTAGTGGTAGGAAGTTCTTC,CASSPGPSGRKFF
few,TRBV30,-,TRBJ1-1,TGTGCCTGGAGGATGACAGGCAACACTGAAGCTTTCTTT,CAWRMTGNTEAFF
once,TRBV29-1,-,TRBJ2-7,TGCAGCGTCGGGGGACGGTTGTCCTACGAGCAGTACTTC,CSVGGRLSYEQYF
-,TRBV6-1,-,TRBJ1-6,TGTGCCAGCAGTGAAAGGGCCGACCACTATAATTCACCCCTCCACTTT,CASSERADHYNSPLHF
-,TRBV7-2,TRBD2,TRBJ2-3,TGTGCCAGCAGCCTAGTGGCTAGCGGGGTGGATACGCAGTATTTT,CASSLVASGVDTQYF